Following are 17 T cell receptor beta chains from one sample sequenced in a study of cytomegalovirus exposure and HLA in healthy donors. Amplification used 60 Vbeta primers and 13 Jbeta primers. Generated by immunoSEQ multiplex PCR, the TCRdb table keeps only in-frame clones and is missing some. The sample lists approximately 170,000 clones, 60% to 85% occurring once. The sequenced material came from PBMCs. Receptors were obtained from a woman under 30 in good health and CMV-seronegative.

This clone was seen a handful of times. This chain joins TRBV6-6 and TRBJ1-4; D ambiguous. The CDR3 consists of 12 residues. Trimming left V 3 bases short and J 5 bases short, with 4 bases between. Germline V gives CDR1 MNHNY, CDR2 SVGAGI (reference sequence). CDR3 loop: CASSYRNEKLFF. The CDR3, as DNA: TGTGCCAGCAGTTATCGGAATGAAAAACTGTTTTTT.

This clone was counted a single time. This likely comes from a read error, as the CDR3 has no conserved phenylalanine or tryptophan at its end. It is unclear where the CDR3 begins or ends on the DNA, so no DNA is shown, and the CDR3 is as TCRdb lists it. V and J are TRBV2 and TRBJ1-1. Inclusive of both ends, the CDR3 amounts to 11 amino acids. Germline assignment: CDR1 SNHLY and CDR2 FYNNEI. This CDR3 is CASSDINTPLL.

The gene calls are TRBV7-2 and TRBJ2-7; D is unclear. Trimming took 1 base from V and 6 from J, leaving 13 bases between them. The CDR3 has 14 amino acids. From germline, CDR1 is SGHTA and CDR2 FQGNSA. CDR3 sequence reads: CASSLEWNGREQYF. In nucleotides, the CDR3 is TGTGCCAGCAGCTTAGAATGGAATGGGCGCGAGCAGTACTTC.

This chain joins TRBV7-8 and TRBJ1-2; unclear D gene. Looked up from germline, CDR1 is SGHVS and CDR2 is FQNEAQ. The germline V and J ends were trimmed by 5 bases and 7 bases, with 14 bases remaining between them. The CDR3 sequence is 13 residues long. CDR3 protein: CASSLYEGSGYTF. The CDR3 nucleotides are TGTGCCAGCAGCCTATATGAGGGATCTGGCTACACCTTC.

J is TRBJ2-7 and V is TRBV6-1; D call uncertain. This CDR3 spans 12 amino acids. Looked up from germline, CDR1 is MNHNS and CDR2 is SASEGT. The V and J ends lost 6 bases and 5 bases respectively, with 11 bases between them. CDR3 sequence reads: CASSRTVDEQYF. CDR3 sequence (DNA): TGTGCCAGCAGCCGCACTGTCGACGAGCAGTACTTC.

V and J are TRBV7-9 and TRBJ1-1; no firm D call. Per germline, CDR1 SEHNR and CDR2 FQNEAQ (reference sequence). This CDR3 spans 13 amino acids. V lost 2 bases and J lost 8, with 12 bases in between. The CDR3 reads CASSLISQTEAFF. CDR3 DNA: TGTGCCAGCAGCTTAATTAGTCAGACAGAAGCTTTCTTT.

Here the CDR3 reads CSVGEAGTGPYEQYF. As DNA, the CDR3 is TGCAGCGTTGGGGAAGCTGGGACAGGACCCTACGAGCAGTACTTC. The V call is TRBV29-1, the J call TRBJ2-7; TRBD1 matches 8 bases. The CDR3 totals 15 residues. Germline V gene data show CDR1 as SQVTM and CDR2 as ANQGSEA. Losses at the gene ends were 4 bases for V and 2 bases for J; bases not matched to a gene: 10.

This clone occurred once. This chain connects TRBV27 to TRBJ2-7, with TRBD1 matching 9 bases. The CDR3 sequence is 15 residues long. The ends lost 5 bases at V and 5 bases at J; junction bases unmatched: 10. Germline values: CDR1 MNHEY, CDR2 SMNVEV (reference sequence). CDR3 sequence (DNA): TGTGCCAGCAGTCCCGCCGGGACAGGGAGCCACGAGCAGTACTTC. Translating gives CASSPAGTGSHEQYF.

CDR3 amino acids: CASSFSPRGYEQYF. The CDR3 DNA is TGTGCCAGCAGCTTTTCCCCCAGGGGCTACGAGCAGTACTTC. The V and J genes are TRBV5-6 and TRBJ2-7; perhaps TRBD1 as D (6 bases). Trimming shortened V by 2 bases and J by 3 bases, and 12 bases separated the two germline ends. Per germline, CDR1 SGHDT and CDR2 YYEEEE. CDR3 size: 14 residues.

In this sample, this clone turned up a few times. This sequence joins TRBV6-4 and TRBJ1-3, with D perhaps TRBD1 (6 bases). The ends were cut back, 5 bases at V and 2 bases at J, with 13 bases in the middle. CDR1 and CDR2 from the germline V gene are MRHNA and SNTAGT. The CDR3 length is 15 residues. The CDR3 DNA reads as TGTGCCAGCAGTCCGGGACAATCAACTGGAAACACCATATATTTT. It yields the protein CASSPGQSTGNTIYF.

The chain links TRBV19 to TRBJ2-3, with 7 nucleotides matching TRBD1. Germline V gene lookup returns CDR1 LNHDA and CDR2 SQIVND (reference sequence). J lost 2 bases, V lost 6 bases, and 8 bases had no gene match. This CDR3 is built from 15 residues. The CDR3 DNA follows: TGTGCCAGTAGAAGGTCGGGACAGCTCACAGATACGCAGTATTTT. The encoded protein is CASRRSGQLTDTQYF.

The chain uses TRBV19 and TRBJ2-7, with 11 bases lining up with TRBD1. From germline, CDR1 is LNHDA and CDR2 SQIVND (reference sequence). The CDR3 is made up of 16 amino acids. The V segment lost 5 bases and the J segment 0 bases; nucleotides outside the gene matches: 6. CDR3 loop: CASSRTGGLSSYEQYF. The CDR3 DNA reads as TGTGCCAGTAGTCGGACAGGGGGCCTTAGCTCCTACGAGCAGTACTTC. Looking up the rest from reference TRBV19 and TRBJ2-7 gives the full variable domain: DGGITQSPKYLFRKEGQNVTLSCEQNLNHDAMYWYRQDPGQGLRLIYYSQIVNDFQKGDIAEGYSVSREKKESFPLTVTSAQKNPTAFYLCASSRTGGLSSYEQYFGPGTRLTVT.

The chain recombines TRBV19 with TRBJ1-1; no clear D. Germline loops: CDR1 LNHDA, CDR2 SQIVND (reference sequence). V shed 4 bases and J shed 2 bases, with 2 bases lying between them. The length of the CDR3 is 11 residues. The CDR3, as DNA: TGTGCCAGTAGTACAAACACTGAAGCTTTCTTT. As protein: CASSTNTEAFF.

V usage is TRBV28 and J usage is TRBJ1-2; D might be TRBD1 (5 bases). The V gene lost 5 bases and the J gene lost 2 bases, with 9 bases spanning the gap. The germline V gene encodes CDR1 MDHEN and CDR2 SYDVKM. The CDR3 has 13 residues. The CDR3 region is CASSLDSNYGYTF. CDR3 in DNA: TGTGCCAGCAGTCTTGACAGCAACTATGGCTACACCTTC.

This clone was recorded a few times. The chain links TRBV5-6 to TRBJ2-7, with D possibly TRBD1 on 5 matching bases. V lost 5 bases to trimming and J lost 5 bases, with 14 bases between them. The germline V gene encodes CDR1 SGHDT and CDR2 YYEEEE. This CDR3 contains 13 residues. The CDR3 sequence: CASSPARVHEQYF. DNA of the CDR3: TGTGCCAGCAGTCCCGCCAGGGTCCACGAGCAGTACTTC.

V and J are TRBV19 and TRBJ2-3; 7 bases line up with TRBD2. With V trimmed by 3 bases and J by 5 bases, 8 bases remained unmatched. Germline CDR1 reads LNHDA; CDR2 reads SQIVND (reference sequence). The CDR3 extends over 15 amino acids. The chain's CDR3 is CASSIGGSGGDTQYF. Written as DNA, the CDR3 is TGTGCCAGTAGTATCGGCGGGAGTGGTGGAGATACGCAGTATTTT.

The rearrangement uses TRBV7-8 and TRBJ1-1, with a weak D call TRBD1 (6 bases). Trimming left V 6 bases short and J 6 bases short, with 20 bases between. The CDR3 length is 15 residues. Germline V gene sequence: CDR1 SGHVS, CDR2 FQNEAQ. The CDR3 DNA follows: TGTGCCAGCAGTCCTATGGTGGGGGCGACCGCTGAAGCTTTCTTT. Its protein is CASSPMVGATAEAFF.